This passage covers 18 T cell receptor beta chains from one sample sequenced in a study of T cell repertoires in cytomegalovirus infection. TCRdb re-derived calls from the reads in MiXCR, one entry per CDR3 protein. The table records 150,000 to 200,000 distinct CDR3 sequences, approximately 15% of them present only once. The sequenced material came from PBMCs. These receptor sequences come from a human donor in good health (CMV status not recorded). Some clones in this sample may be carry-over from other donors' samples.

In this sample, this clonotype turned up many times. The CDR3 reads CASSARLAGNSYEQYF. The CDR3 DNA reads as TGTGCCAGCAGCGCTAGACTAGCGGGAAATAGCTACGAGCAGTACTTC. The V call is TRBV7-2, the J call TRBJ2-7, with TRBD2 matching over 11 bases. This CDR3 region has 16 residues. CDR1 and CDR2 (germline): SGHTA, FQGNSA. The J segment lost 3 bases and the V segment lost 5 bases, leaving 9 bases of the junction unmatched. Full variable domain (remainder filled in from reference TRBV7-2 and TRBJ2-7): GAGVSQSPSNKVTEKGKDVELRCDPISGHTALYWYRQSLGQGLEFLIYFQGNSAPDKSGLPSDRFSAERTGGSVSTLTIQRTQQEDSAVYLCASSARLAGNSYEQYFGPGTRLTVT.

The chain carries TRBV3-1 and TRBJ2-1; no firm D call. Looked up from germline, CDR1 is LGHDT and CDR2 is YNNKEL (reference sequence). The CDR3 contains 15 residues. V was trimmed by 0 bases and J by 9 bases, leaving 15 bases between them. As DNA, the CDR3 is TGTGCCAGCAGCCAAGAGCTGGCTGGGTTAGGTGAGCAGTTCTTC. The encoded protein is CASSQELAGLGEQFF.

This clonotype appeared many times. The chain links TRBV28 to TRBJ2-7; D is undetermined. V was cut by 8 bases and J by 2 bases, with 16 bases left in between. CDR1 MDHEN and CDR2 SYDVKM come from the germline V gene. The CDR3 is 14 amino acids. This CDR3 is CASSAGSRPYEQYF. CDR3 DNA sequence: TGTGCCAGCTCGGCTGGGTCTAGGCCCTACGAGCAGTACTTC.

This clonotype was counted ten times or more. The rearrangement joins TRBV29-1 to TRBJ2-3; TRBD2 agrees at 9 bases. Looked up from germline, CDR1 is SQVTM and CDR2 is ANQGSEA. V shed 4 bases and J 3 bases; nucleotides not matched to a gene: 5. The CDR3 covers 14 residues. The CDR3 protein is CSVGGGRGTDTQYF. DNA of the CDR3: TGCAGCGTTGGAGGCGGGAGGGGAACAGATACGCAGTATTTT.

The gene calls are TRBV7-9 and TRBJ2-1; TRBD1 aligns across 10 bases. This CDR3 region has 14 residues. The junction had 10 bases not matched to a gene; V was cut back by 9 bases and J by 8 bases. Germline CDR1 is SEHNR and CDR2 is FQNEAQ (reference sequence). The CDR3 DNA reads TGTGCCAGTACCCGGGACAGGGGTGGGGATGAGCAGTTCTTC. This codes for CASTRDRGGDEQFF.

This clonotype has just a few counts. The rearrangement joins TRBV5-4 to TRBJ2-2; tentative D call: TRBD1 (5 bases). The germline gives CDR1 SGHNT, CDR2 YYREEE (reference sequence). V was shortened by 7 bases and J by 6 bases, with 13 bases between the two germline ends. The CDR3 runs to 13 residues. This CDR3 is CASRRVLAGELFF. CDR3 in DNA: TGTGCCAGCCGCAGGGTGTTGGCCGGGGAGCTGTTTTTT.

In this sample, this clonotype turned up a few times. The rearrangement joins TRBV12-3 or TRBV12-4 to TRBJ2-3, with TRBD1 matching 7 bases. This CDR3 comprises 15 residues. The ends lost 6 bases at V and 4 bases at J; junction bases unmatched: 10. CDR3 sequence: CASRGTEKVPDTQYF. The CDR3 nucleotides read TGTGCCAGCAGAGGGACAGAGAAAGTCCCAGATACGCAGTATTTT.

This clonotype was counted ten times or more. CDR3 bases: TGTGCCAGCAGCGCGCGGGGGGGGGTGCAGTTCTTC. Protein product: CASSARGGVQFF. V usage is TRBV7-8 and J usage is TRBJ2-1; 9 bases are shared with TRBD2. Germline V gene lookup returns CDR1 SGHVS and CDR2 FQNEAQ. After removal of 5 bases from V and 12 bases from J, the junction contained 5 bases not matched to a gene. CDR3 size: 12 residues. Full variable domain (outside the CDR3, taken from reference TRBV7-8 and TRBJ2-1): GAGVSQSPRYKVAKRGQDVALRCDPISGHVSLFWYQQALGQGPEFLTYFQNEAQLDKSGLPSDRFFAERPEGSVSTLKIQRTQQEDSAVYLCASSARGGVQFFGPGTRLTVL.

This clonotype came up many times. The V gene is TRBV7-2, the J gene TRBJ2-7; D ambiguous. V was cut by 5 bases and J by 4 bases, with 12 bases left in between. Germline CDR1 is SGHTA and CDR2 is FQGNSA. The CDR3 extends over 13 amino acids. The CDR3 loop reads CASSPYLHYEQYF. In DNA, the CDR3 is TGTGCCAGCAGCCCCTATCTCCATTACGAGCAGTACTTC.

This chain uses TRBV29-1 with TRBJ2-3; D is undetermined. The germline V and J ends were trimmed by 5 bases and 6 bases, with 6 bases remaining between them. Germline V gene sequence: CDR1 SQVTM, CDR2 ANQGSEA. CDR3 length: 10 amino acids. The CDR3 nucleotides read TGCAGCGTTTTCCGGGATACGCAGTATTTT. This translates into CSVFRDTQYF.

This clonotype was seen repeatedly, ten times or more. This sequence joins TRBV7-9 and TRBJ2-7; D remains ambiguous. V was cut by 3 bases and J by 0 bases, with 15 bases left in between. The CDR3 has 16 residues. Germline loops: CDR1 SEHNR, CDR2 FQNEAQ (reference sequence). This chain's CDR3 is CASSFSPVDVSYEQYF. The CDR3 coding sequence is TGTGCCAGCAGCTTTTCGCCTGTCGATGTCTCCTACGAGCAGTACTTC.

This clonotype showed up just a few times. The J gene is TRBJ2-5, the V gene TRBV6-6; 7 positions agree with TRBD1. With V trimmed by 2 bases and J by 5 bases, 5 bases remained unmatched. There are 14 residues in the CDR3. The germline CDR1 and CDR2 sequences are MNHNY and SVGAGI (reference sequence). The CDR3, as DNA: TGTGCCAGCAGTTACGAGGGGGCCGGGGAGACCCAGTACTTC. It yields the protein CASSYEGAGETQYF.

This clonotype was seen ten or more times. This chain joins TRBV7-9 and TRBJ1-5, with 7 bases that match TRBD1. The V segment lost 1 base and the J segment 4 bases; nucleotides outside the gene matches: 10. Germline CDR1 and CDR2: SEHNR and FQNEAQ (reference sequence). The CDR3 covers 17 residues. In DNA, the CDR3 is TGTGCCAGCAGCTTAGGTACAGGGGATGTGGCGAATCAGCCCCAGCATTTT. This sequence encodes CASSLGTGDVANQPQHF.

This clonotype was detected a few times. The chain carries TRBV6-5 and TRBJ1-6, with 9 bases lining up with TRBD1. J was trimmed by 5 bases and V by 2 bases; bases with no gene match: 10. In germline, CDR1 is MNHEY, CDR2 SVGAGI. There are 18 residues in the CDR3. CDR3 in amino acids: CASSYTSHDRGNNSPLHF. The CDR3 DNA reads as TGTGCCAGCAGTTACACTTCCCATGACAGGGGGAATAATTCACCCCTCCACTTT.

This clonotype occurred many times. The CDR3 spells CASRTGVNTEAFF. The DNA of the CDR3 is TGTGCCAGCAGGACAGGGGTGAACACTGAAGCTTTCTTT. The chain recombines TRBV7-3 with TRBJ1-1, with 8 bases fitting TRBD1. The CDR3 loop spans 13 amino acids. Germline values: CDR1 SGHTA, CDR2 FQGTGA. V was pared by 6 bases and J by 0 bases, with 0 bases of the junction left unmatched.

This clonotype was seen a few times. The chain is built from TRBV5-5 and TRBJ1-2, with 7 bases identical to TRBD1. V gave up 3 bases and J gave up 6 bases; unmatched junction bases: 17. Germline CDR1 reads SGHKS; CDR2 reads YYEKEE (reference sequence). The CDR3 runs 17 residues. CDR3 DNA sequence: TGTGCCAGCAGCTCCCAGGGGGGAGGCCTCCTCGTGAATGGCTACACCTTC. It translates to CASSSQGGGLLVNGYTF.

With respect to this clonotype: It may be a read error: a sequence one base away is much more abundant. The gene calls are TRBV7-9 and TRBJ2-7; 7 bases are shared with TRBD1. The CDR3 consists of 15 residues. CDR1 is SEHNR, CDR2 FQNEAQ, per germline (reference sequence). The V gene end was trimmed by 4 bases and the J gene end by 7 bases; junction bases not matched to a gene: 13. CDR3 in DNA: TGTGCCAGCAGCTCTCCTTCCCCGGGACAGCTGGAGCAGTACTTC. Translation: CASSSPSPGQLEQYF.

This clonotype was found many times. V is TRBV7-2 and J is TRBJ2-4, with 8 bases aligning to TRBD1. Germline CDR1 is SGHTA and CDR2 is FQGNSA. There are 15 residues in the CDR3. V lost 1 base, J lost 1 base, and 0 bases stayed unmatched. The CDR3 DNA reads TGTGCCAGCAGCTTAGGACAGGGGGCCAAAAACATTCAGTACTTC. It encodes CASSLGQGAKNIQYF.